The clone carrying this TCR beta chain was seen a few times. Its antigen remains unidentified. The CDR3 regions of TCR beta were amplified from RNA transcripts. TCR CDR3 underwent first-round RT-PCR with the HTBI primer set. TCRdb processed the multiplex PCR reads anew with MiXCR; each CDR3 protein has one entry. Of 400,000 or so distinct CDR3 sequences listed, roughly 15% are singletons. This entry comes from a study of T cells in Graves' hyperthyroidism and ophthalmopathy. General study findings and limits: Among thyroid clonotypes expanded above 0.001, most also appeared in blood. A model built on 13 V-J features separated ophthalmopathy from stable hyperthyroidism.

Ophthalmopathy cases scored 3 or more on the Clinical Activity Score and 4 or more on NOSPECS grade, with duration below 3 months. The authors took PBMCs from 10 ml fresh peripheral blood. The germline V gene has CDR1 LNHDA and CDR2 SQIVND (reference sequence). The CDR3 sequence is 12 residues long. The ends were cut back, 5 bases at V and 6 bases at J, with 9 bases in the middle. Sequenced material: blood. This chain connects TRBV19 to TRBJ2-3; no clear D. The clonotype originates from a woman in her sixties with Graves' ophthalmopathy. CDR3 sequence: CASSDVGDTQYF. As DNA, the CDR3 is TGTGCCAGTAGTGACGTGGGGGATACGCAGTATTTT.